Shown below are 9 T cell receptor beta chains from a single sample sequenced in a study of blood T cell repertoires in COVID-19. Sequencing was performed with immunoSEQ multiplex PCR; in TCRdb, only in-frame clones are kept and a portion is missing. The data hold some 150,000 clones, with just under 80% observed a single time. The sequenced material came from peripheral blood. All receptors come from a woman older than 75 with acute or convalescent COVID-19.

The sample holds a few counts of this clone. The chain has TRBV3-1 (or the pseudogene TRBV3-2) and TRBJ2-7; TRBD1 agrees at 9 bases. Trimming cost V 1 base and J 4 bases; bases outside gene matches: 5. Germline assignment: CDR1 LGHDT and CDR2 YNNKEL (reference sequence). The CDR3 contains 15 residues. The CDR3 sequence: CASSQADRGVYEQYF. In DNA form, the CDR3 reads TGTGCCAGCAGCCAAGCTGACAGGGGGGTGTACGAGCAGTACTTC.

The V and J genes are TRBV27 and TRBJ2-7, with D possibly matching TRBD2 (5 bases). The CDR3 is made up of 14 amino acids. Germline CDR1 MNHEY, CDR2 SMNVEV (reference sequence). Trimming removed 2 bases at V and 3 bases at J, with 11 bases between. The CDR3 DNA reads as TGTGCCAGCAGTTTAGCAAGCGGTGGCTACGAGCAGTACTTC. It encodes CASSLASGGYEQYF.

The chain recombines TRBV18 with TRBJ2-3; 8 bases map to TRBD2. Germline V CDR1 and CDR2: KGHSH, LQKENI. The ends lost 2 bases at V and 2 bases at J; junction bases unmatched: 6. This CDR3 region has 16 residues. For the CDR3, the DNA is TGTGCCAGCTCACCAGTTGCGGGGGGTTACACAGATACGCAGTATTTT. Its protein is CASSPVAGGYTDTQYF.

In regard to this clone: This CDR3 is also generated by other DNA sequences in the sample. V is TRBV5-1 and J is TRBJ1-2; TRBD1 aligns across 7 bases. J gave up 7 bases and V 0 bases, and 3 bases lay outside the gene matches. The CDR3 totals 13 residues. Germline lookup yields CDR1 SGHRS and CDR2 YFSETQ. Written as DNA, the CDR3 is TGCGCCAGCAGCTTGGGACAGGGAGGTGGCTACACCTTC. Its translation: CASSLGQGGGYTF.

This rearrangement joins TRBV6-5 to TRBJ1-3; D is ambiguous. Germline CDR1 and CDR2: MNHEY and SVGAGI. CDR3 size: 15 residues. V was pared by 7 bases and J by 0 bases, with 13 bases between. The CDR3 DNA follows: TGTGCCAGCACCCAAAGCCCCGACTCTGGAAACACCATATATTTT. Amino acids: CASTQSPDSGNTIYF.

The CDR3 DNA follows: TGTGCCAGCAGCTTAGGAGGGTTCGGGGGAGATGGCACCGGGGAGCTGTTTTTT. Its translation is CASSLGGFGGDGTGELFF. The chain carries TRBV5-4 and TRBJ2-2; a weak D match, TRBD2 (6 bases). The CDR3 has 18 residues. The germline V gene has CDR1 SGHNT and CDR2 YYREEE (reference sequence). Trimming removed 2 bases at V and 4 bases at J, with 21 bases between.

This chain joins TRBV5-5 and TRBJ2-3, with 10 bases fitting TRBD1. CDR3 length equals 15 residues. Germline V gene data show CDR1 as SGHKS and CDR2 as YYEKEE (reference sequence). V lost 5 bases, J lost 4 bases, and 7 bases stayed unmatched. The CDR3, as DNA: TGTGCCAGCAGTTACGGACAGGGGGGGTCAGATACGCAGTATTTT. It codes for CASSYGQGGSDTQYF.

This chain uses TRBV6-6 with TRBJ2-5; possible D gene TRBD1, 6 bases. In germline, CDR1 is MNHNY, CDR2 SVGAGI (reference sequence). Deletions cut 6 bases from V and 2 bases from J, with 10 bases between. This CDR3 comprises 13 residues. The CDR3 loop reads CASSRQAQETQYF. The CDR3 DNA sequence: TGTGCCAGCAGCCGACAGGCACAAGAGACCCAGTACTTC.

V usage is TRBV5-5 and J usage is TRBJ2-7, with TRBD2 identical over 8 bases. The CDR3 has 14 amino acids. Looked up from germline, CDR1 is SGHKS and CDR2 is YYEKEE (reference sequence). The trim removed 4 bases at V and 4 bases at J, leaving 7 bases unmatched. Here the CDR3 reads CASSQTSGSYEQYF. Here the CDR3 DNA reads TGTGCCAGCAGCCAGACCAGCGGGAGTTACGAGCAGTACTTC.